This TCR beta chain was retrieved from a study of technical replicates of blood from a few donors. Using immunoSEQ multiplex PCR, the repertoire was profiled, and TCRdb retains in-frame clones only, with some absent. In the table there are roughly 70,000 clones, 95% to 98% of which are singletons. V lost 4 bases and J lost 3, with 4 bases in between. This CDR3 spans 12 amino acids. Per germline, CDR1 SNHLY and CDR2 FYNNEI. Specimen: T cells isolated from PBMCs. The chain uses TRBV2 and TRBJ2-4, with no clear D. This clonotype was obtained from a human donor in good health. CDR3 sequence: CASSASKNIQYF. The CDR3 nucleotides read TGTGCCAGCAGTGCGAGCAAAAACATTCAGTACTTC.